This entry lists 9 T cell receptor beta chains sequenced from one sample in a study of beta chain features in type 1 diabetes. Whole-study results and caveats: Moderate but significant shortening of TCRB CDR3s was recorded in all four CD4+ subsets from Type 1 diabetes patients.

Isolated RNA was reverse transcribed in full, so expressed TCRB transcripts were sequenced. Some clones are missing from TCRdb's copy, which holds only in-frame ones; the method was immunoSEQ multiplex PCR. The table includes 300,000 or so clones, around 9.7% detected once. These receptors have no identified antigens. Sequenced material: central memory CD4+ T cells from blood. The receptors come from a man between 25 and 39 years old with type 1 diabetes.

There are a few counts of this clone. The chain uses TRBV5-1 and TRBJ2-5, with D possibly TRBD2 on 6 matching bases. The CDR3 consists of 15 residues. Per germline, CDR1 SGHRS and CDR2 YFSETQ. V shed 3 bases and J shed 1 base, with 13 bases lying between them. CDR3 in amino acids: CASSSAPGLQETQYF. The CDR3 nucleotides read TGCGCCAGCAGCTCCGCACCGGGACTCCAAGAGACCCAGTACTTC.

The chain combines TRBV6-6 with TRBJ1-5, with D unresolved. Germline CDR1 and CDR2: MNHNY and SVGAGI (reference sequence). The CDR3 is 12 amino acids. The V end was cut by 0 bases, the J end by 5 bases, with 2 bases between. CDR3 sequence: CASSYSDQPQHF. CDR3 in DNA: TGTGCCAGCAGTTACTCTGATCAGCCCCAGCATTTT.

The genes are TRBV27 and TRBJ2-2; the match to TRBD2 covers 12 bases. This CDR3 spans 18 amino acids. Germline CDR1 and CDR2: MNHEY and SMNVEV (reference sequence). V lost 0 bases and J lost 2; bases outside the gene matches: 4. Here the CDR3 DNA reads TGTGCCAGCAGTTTATCTGGACTAGCGGGGTTTAACACCGGGGAGCTGTTTTTT. It is translated as CASSLSGLAGFNTGELFF.

This clone was observed many times. The CDR3 nucleotides are TGTGCCAGTACCAGTATAGGCCTCGGGGGGGCCCATGAGCAGTTCTTC. Amino acids: CASTSIGLGGAHEQFF. The rearrangement joins TRBV19 to TRBJ2-1; 8 bases are a match to TRBD2. Germline CDR1 reads LNHDA; CDR2 reads SQIVND (reference sequence). V dropped 7 bases and J dropped 8; count of bases not matched to a gene: 16. The CDR3 extends over 16 amino acids.

V is TRBV2 and J is TRBJ2-1; D is perhaps TRBD1 (5 bases). Germline V CDR1 and CDR2: SNHLY, FYNNEI. Trimming cost V 10 bases and J 4 bases, with 20 bases left between them. The CDR3 contains 15 residues. Here the CDR3 DNA reads TGTGCCACCGTAAGGGGTAGCCGAGTTTACAATGAGCAGTTCTTC. Translated, it gives CATVRGSRVYNEQFF.

This clone was seen more than once but under ten times. This chain uses TRBV9 with TRBJ2-1; TRBD1 matches 7 bases. The CDR3 spans 14 residues. The V gene end was trimmed by 2 bases and the J gene end by 9 bases; junction bases not matched to a gene: 8. CDR1 is SGDLS and CDR2 is YYNGEE in the germline V gene. The DNA for the CDR3 is TGTGCCAGCAGCGTCGCCGGGACAGATGGTGAGCAGTTCTTC. Protein product: CASSVAGTDGEQFF.

This clone was found a few times. The V call is TRBV5-5, the J call TRBJ1-6; TRBD1 matches at 7 bases. The CDR3 sequence is 18 residues long. J lost 4 bases, V lost 4 bases, and 14 bases had no gene match. Germline assignment: CDR1 SGHKS and CDR2 YYEKEE (reference sequence). The CDR3 DNA sequence: TGTGCCAGCAGCACCCCCCTTGGACCAGGGGGGTATAATTCACCCCTCCACTTT. As protein: CASSTPLGPGGYNSPLHF.

This clone was counted ten times or more. The chain combines TRBV2 with TRBJ1-2, with D uncertain. V dropped 8 bases and J dropped 0 bases, with 13 bases sitting between them. This CDR3 has 14 amino acids. In germline, CDR1 is SNHLY, CDR2 FYNNEI. The CDR3 DNA follows: TGTGCCAGCCAGAGACAAGTCTCTAACTATGGCTACACCTTC. It is translated as CASQRQVSNYGYTF.

This clone was observed a handful of times. The rearrangement uses TRBV4-2 and TRBJ2-3, with 10 positions matching TRBD2. Germline V gene data show CDR1 as LGHNA and CDR2 as YNFKEQ. Losses at the gene ends were 4 bases for V and 4 bases for J; bases not matched to a gene: 11. The CDR3 sequence is 17 residues long. In DNA form, the CDR3 reads TGTGCCAGCAGCCGAAAGACAGGGACTAGCGTGGCAGATACGCAGTATTTT. The encoded protein is CASSRKTGTSVADTQYF.